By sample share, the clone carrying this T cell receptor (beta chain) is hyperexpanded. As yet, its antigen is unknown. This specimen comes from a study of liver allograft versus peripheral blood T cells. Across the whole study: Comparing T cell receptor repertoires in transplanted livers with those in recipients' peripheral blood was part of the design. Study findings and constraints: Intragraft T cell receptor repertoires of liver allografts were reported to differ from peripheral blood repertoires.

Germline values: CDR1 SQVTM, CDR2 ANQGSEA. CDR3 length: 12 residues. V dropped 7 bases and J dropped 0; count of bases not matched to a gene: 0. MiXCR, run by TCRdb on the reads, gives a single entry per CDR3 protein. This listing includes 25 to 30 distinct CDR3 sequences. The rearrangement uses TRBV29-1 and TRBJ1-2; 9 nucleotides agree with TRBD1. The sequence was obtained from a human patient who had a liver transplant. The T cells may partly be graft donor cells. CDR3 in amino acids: CSGQGANYGYTF. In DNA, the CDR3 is TGCAGCGGACAGGGGGCTAACTATGGCTACACCTTC.